Each of the 13 T cell receptor beta chains below was sequenced from the same sample in a study of T cells in Graves' hyperthyroidism and ophthalmopathy. The source material, RNA transcripts, was used to amplify TCR beta CDR3 regions. TCR CDR3 underwent first-round RT-PCR with the HTBI primer set. TCRdb analysed the multiplex PCR reads with MiXCR anew, one entry per CDR3 protein. The table shows 620,000 or so distinct CDR3 sequences, with 13% to 15% occurring only once. The source material was blood. The receptor set was obtained from a woman between 50 and 59 years old with Graves' ophthalmopathy.

There are many counts of this clonotype. V and J are TRBV11-2 and TRBJ2-2, with 9 nucleotides matching TRBD2. The CDR3 has 19 residues. Germline lookup yields CDR1 SGHAT and CDR2 FQNNGV. The ends lost 0 bases at V and 4 bases at J; junction bases unmatched: 12. CDR3 in DNA: TGTGCCAGCAGCTTAGATTCCCCGGCGGGAGGGCGTCGCACCGGGGAGCTGTTTTTT. This translates into CASSLDSPAGGRRTGELFF.

This clonotype was seen repeatedly, ten times or more. The chain carries TRBV29-1 and TRBJ2-6; no firm D call. Between the trimmed V and J ends, which lost 4 bases and 0 bases, there was a span of 7 bases. This CDR3 is 14 amino acids long. Germline V gene lookup returns CDR1 SQVTM and CDR2 ANQGSEA. The CDR3 reads CSVARDSGANVLTF. In nucleotides, the CDR3 is TGCAGCGTTGCTAGGGACTCTGGGGCCAACGTCCTGACTTTC.

This clonotype was seen at least ten times. The chain has TRBV30 and TRBJ2-4; D is undetermined. The CDR3 spans 15 residues. Per the germline V gene, CDR1 is GTSNPN and CDR2 is SVGIG (reference sequence). V dropped 0 bases and J dropped 1 base, with 10 bases sitting between them. CDR3 sequence reads: CAWSVLGLAKNIQYF. The CDR3 nucleotides read TGTGCCTGGAGTGTACTGGGCCTGGCCAAAAACATTCAGTACTTC.

The sample holds many counts of this clonotype. The V call is TRBV6-1, the J call TRBJ2-5, with 7 nucleotides matching TRBD2. The CDR3 runs 14 residues. V was clipped by 7 bases and J by 5 bases; unmatched bases: 10. The V gene's germline CDR1 is MNHNS and CDR2 SASEGT. The CDR3: CASTPLAAGETQYF. CDR3 in DNA: TGTGCCAGCACCCCTCTAGCGGCGGGGGAGACCCAGTACTTC.

This clonotype was seen a handful of times. The rearrangement joins TRBV5-4 to TRBJ2-1; 7 bases agree with TRBD1. V shed 2 bases, J shed 5 bases, and the junction held 16 bases outside the gene matches. The CDR3 has 18 residues. CDR1 is SGHNT and CDR2 is YYREEE in the germline V gene (reference sequence). CDR3 amino acids: CASSFYKGGASVDNEQFF. In nucleotides, the CDR3 is TGTGCCAGCAGCTTCTATAAAGGGGGCGCCTCGGTGGACAATGAGCAGTTCTTC.

The V and J genes are TRBV6-2 or TRBV6-3 and TRBJ1-2; 10 positions match TRBD1. Losses at the gene ends were 0 bases for V and 7 bases for J; bases not matched to a gene: 11. The CDR3 consists of 17 residues. CDR1 is MNHEY, CDR2 SVGEGT, per germline. The DNA of the CDR3 is TGTGCCAGCAGTTACTCTCCGGGACAGGGGAAGGACGGTGGCTACACCTTC. Its protein is CASSYSPGQGKDGGYTF.

Many counts were recorded for this clonotype. The rearrangement joins TRBV18 to TRBJ1-1, with TRBD1 identical over 8 bases. Looked up from germline, CDR1 is KGHSH and CDR2 is LQKENI. V lost 6 bases, J lost 3 bases, and 9 bases stayed unmatched. This CDR3 has 15 residues. CDR3: CASSQSGQAYTEAFF. The CDR3 DNA reads as TGTGCCAGCTCTCAATCGGGACAGGCATACACTGAAGCTTTCTTT.

This clonotype was picked up many times. V gene TRBV7-9 combines with J gene TRBJ1-1; D gene uncertain. Looked up from germline, CDR1 is SEHNR and CDR2 is FQNEAQ (reference sequence). The CDR3 spans 15 residues. The V end lost 5 bases, the J end lost 4 bases, and 17 bases lay between the germline ends. The CDR3 loop reads CASSNSGGVITEAFF. Written as DNA, the CDR3 is TGTGCCAGCAGCAATTCGGGTGGGGTGATCACTGAAGCTTTCTTT.

Here the CDR3 DNA reads TGTGCCAGCACCCTTGACAGGGCTAGTCCGATGCGGTTCTTC. Its protein is CASTLDRASPMRFF. The chain is built from TRBV28 and TRBJ2-1; 7 nucleotides line up with TRBD1. The CDR3 contains 14 residues. Germline CDR1 is MDHEN and CDR2 is SYDVKM. Germline trimming cut 7 bases from V and 15 bases from J; bases unmatched to any gene: 18.

This clonotype was detected ten times or more. The chain has TRBV19 and TRBJ2-5; possible D gene TRBD2, 6 bases. The V end lost 3 bases, the J end lost 6 bases, and 23 bases lay between the germline ends. The germline CDR1 and CDR2 sequences are LNHDA and SQIVND (reference sequence). This CDR3 comprises 17 residues. CDR3: CASSMGPAGSLLKTQYF. CDR3 DNA: TGTGCCAGTAGTATGGGGCCTGCGGGAAGCCTACTGAAGACCCAGTACTTC.

V usage is TRBV7-2 and J usage is TRBJ2-3; 10 bases map to TRBD1. V shed 3 bases and J 6 bases; nucleotides not matched to a gene: 9. Germline CDR1 reads SGHTA; CDR2 reads FQGNSA. This CDR3 is 16 amino acids long. CDR3 in DNA: TGTGCCAGCAGCTTTTACCGGGACAGGGGTCGGGATACGCAGTATTTT. Translation gives CASSFYRDRGRDTQYF. Complete variable domain (other parts from reference TRBV7-2 and TRBJ2-3): GAGVSQSPSNKVTEKGKDVELRCDPISGHTALYWYRQSLGQGLEFLIYFQGNSAPDKSGLPSDRFSAERTGGSVSTLTIQRTQQEDSAVYLCASSFYRDRGRDTQYFGPGTRLTVL.

This clonotype was seen many times. This chain links TRBV7-9 with TRBJ2-7; 11 bases are a match to TRBD2. The length of the CDR3 is 15 residues. Germline V gene lookup returns CDR1 SEHNR and CDR2 FQNEAQ (reference sequence). Unmatched junction bases numbered 6, after V lost 5 bases and J lost 3 bases. CDR3 sequence reads: CASSLGTSGNYEQYF. The CDR3 region has the DNA TGTGCCAGCAGCCTCGGGACTAGCGGAAACTACGAGCAGTACTTC.

A few counts support this clonotype. The V gene is TRBV12-3 or TRBV12-4, the J gene TRBJ2-2; 8 positions match TRBD2. The ends lost 6 bases at V and 5 bases at J; junction bases unmatched: 8. This CDR3 has 15 amino acids. CDR3 DNA: TGTGCCAGCAGACCAGCGGGAGTCGAGACCGGGGAGCTGTTTTTT. Protein sequence: CASRPAGVETGELFF.